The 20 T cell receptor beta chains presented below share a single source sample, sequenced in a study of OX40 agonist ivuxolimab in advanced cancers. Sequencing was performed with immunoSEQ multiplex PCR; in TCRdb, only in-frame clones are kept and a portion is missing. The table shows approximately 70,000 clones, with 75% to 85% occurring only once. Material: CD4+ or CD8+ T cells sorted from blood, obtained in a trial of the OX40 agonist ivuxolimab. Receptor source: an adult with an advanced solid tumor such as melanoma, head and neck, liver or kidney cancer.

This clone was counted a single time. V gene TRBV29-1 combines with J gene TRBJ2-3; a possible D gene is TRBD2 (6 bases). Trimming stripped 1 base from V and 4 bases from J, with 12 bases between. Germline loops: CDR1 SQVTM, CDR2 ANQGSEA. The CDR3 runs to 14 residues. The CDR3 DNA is TGCAGCGTTGAAGGACTAGTAAGTCCAGATACGCAGTATTTT. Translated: CSVEGLVSPDTQYF.

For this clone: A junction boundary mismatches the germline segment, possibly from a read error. CDR3 region: CASTLTGGERNYGYTF. The CDR3 DNA reads TGTGCCAGCACTTTAACAGGGGGCGAGAGGAACTATGGCTACACCTTC. This sequence joins TRBV28 and TRBJ1-2, with TRBD1 matching 9 bases. The CDR3 runs to 16 residues. The germline V gene encodes CDR1 MDHEN and CDR2 SYDVKM.

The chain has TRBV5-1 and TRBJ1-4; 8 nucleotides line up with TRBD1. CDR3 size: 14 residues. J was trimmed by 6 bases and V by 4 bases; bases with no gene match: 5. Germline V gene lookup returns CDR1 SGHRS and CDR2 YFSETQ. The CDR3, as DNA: TGCGCCAGCAGCCGCCAGGGGGCTGATGAAAAACTGTTTTTT. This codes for CASSRQGADEKLFF.

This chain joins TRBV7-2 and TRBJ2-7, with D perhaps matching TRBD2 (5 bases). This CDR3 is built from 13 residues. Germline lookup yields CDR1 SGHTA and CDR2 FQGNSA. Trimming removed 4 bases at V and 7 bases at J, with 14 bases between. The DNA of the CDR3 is TGTGCCAGCAGCTACGAGGGAATCGGGGAGCAGTACTTC. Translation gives CASSYEGIGEQYF. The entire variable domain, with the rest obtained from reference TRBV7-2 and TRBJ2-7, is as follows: GAGVSQSPSNKVTEKGKDVELRCDPISGHTALYWYRQSLGQGLEFLIYFQGNSAPDKSGLPSDRFSAERTGGSVSTLTIQRTQQEDSAVYLCASSYEGIGEQYFGPGTRLTVT.

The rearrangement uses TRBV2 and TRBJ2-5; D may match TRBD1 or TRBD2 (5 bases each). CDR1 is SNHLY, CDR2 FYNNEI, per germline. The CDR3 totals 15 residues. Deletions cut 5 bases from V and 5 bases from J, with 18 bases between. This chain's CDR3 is CASSSQGLGEETQYF. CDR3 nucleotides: TGTGCCAGCAGTTCACAAGGGTTGGGGGAGGAGACCCAGTACTTC.

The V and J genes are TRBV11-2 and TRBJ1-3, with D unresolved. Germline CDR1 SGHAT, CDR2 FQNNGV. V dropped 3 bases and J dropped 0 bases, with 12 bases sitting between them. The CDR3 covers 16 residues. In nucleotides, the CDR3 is TGTGCCAGCAGCTTGGCCGCAGGAAACTCTGGAAACACCATATATTTT. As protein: CASSLAAGNSGNTIYF.

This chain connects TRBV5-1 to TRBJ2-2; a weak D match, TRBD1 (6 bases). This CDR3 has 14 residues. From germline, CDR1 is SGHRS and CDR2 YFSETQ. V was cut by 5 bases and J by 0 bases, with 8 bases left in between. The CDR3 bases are TGCGCCAGCAGACAGGGCCCGAACACCGGGGAGCTGTTTTTT. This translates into CASRQGPNTGELFF.

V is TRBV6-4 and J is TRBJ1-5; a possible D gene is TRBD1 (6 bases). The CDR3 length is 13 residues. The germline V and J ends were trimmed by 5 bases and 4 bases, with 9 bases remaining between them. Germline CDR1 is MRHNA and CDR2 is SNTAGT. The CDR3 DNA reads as TGTGCCAGCAGTCGTACAGGGAATCAGCCCCAGCATTTT. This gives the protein CASSRTGNQPQHF.

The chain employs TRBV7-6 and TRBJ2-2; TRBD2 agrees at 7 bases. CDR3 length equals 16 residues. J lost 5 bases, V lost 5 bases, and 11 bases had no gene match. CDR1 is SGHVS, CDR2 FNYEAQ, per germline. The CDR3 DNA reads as TGTGCCAGCAGCCTCCGGTCTGGGGGAGGGACCGGGGAGCTGTTTTTT. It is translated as CASSLRSGGGTGELFF.

CDR3 coding DNA: TGTGCCAGCAGCTTAGATCAACGGGAGGCTTTCTTT. It encodes CASSLDQREAFF. The chain recombines TRBV11-3 with TRBJ1-1; D remains ambiguous. Germline V gene sequence: CDR1 SGHNT, CDR2 YENEEA. V was shortened by 0 bases and J by 11 bases, with 10 bases between the two germline ends. The CDR3 spans 12 residues.

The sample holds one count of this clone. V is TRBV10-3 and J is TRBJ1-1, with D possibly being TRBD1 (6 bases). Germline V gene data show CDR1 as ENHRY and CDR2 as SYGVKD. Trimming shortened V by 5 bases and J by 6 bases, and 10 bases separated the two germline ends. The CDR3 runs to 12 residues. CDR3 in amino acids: CAISRGGSEAFF. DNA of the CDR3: TGTGCCATCAGTCGAGGGGGTTCTGAAGCTTTCTTT.

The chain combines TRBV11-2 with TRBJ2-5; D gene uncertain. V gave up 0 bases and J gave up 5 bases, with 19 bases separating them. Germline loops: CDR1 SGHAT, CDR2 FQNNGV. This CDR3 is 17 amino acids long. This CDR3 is CASSLEPLVWVSETQYF. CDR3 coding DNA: TGTGCCAGCAGCTTAGAGCCTTTAGTTTGGGTATCGGAGACCCAGTACTTC.

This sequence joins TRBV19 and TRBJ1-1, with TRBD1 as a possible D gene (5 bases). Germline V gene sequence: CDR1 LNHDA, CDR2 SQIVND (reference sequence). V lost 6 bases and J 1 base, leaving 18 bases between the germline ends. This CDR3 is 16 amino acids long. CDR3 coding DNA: TGTGCCAGTAGGAGCACCCCGGGACTGGGGAACACTGAAGCTTTCTTT. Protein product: CASRSTPGLGNTEAFF.

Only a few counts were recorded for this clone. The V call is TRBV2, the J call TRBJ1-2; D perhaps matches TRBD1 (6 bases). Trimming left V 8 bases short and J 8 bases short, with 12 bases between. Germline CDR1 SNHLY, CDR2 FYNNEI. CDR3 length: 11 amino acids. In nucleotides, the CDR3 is TGTGCCAGCCAACAGGGCGGAGGCTACACCTTC. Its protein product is CASQQGGGYTF.

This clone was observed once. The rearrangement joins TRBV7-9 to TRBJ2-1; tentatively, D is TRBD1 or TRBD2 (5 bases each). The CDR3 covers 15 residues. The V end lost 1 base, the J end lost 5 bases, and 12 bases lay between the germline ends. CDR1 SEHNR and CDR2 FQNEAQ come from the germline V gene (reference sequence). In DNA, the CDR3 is TGTGCCAGCAGCTTAGGACTGTTGGGGGACAATGAGCAGTTCTTC. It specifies CASSLGLLGDNEQFF.

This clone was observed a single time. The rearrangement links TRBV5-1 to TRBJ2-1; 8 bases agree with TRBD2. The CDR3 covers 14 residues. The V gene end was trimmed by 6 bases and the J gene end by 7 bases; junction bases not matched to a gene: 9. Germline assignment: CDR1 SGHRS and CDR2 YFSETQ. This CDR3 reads CASNRRGEGNEQFF. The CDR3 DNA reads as TGCGCCAGCAATAGGCGGGGGGAGGGGAATGAGCAGTTCTTC.

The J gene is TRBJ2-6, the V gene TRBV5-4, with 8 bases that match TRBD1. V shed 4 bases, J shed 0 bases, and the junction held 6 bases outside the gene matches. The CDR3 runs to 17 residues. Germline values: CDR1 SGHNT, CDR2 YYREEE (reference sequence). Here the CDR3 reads CASSLGQGYSGANVLTF. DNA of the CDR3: TGTGCCAGCAGCCTCGGACAGGGCTACTCTGGGGCCAACGTCCTGACTTTC.

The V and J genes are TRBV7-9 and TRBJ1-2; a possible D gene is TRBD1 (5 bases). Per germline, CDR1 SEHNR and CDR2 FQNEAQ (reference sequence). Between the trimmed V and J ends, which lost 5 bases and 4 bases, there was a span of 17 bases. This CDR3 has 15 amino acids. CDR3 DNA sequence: TGTGCCAGCAGCCCCGGTTCGGGGGTGTCCTATGGCTACACCTTC. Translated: CASSPGSGVSYGYTF.

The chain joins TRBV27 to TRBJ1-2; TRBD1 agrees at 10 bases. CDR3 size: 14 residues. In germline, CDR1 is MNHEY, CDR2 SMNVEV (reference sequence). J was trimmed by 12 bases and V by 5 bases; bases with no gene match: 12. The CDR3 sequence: CASSSSRDRGVHTF. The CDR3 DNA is TGTGCCAGCAGTAGTTCCCGGGACAGGGGTGTCCACACCTTC.

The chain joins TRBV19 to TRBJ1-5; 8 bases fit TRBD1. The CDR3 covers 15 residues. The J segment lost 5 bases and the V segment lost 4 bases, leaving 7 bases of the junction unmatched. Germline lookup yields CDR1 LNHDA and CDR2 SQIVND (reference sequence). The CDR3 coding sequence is TGTGCCAGTAGTACCGACAGGGGTATTCATCAGCCCCAGCATTTT. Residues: CASSTDRGIHQPQHF.